A single sample is the source of the 14 T cell receptor beta chains below, sequenced in a study of shared clonotypes between healthy human individuals (dated by TCRdb to 2020 to 2022). Libraries were prepared through the immunoSEQ multiplex PCR assay. Sourced from immuneACCESS, this table was stored by TCRdb with only in-frame sequences that have V and J called. A share of the clones is absent; for the studies checked, an unresolved V gene accounts for under half, and the remainder has no known explanation. This sample lists 1 million to 1.3 million clones; about four fifths were detected once. The ten largest make up roughly 0.65% of the sample. The sequenced material came from memory CD4+ T cells from PBMCs. The cell subset or site label of this sample denotes: CD45RA-negative fraction. The receptors originated from a young man in good health. Some clones in this sample may be carry-over from other donors' samples.

This clone was seen a few times. The chain employs TRBV2 and TRBJ1-5; TRBD1 might be the D (6 bases). The CDR3 extends over 13 amino acids. In germline, CDR1 is SNHLY, CDR2 FYNNEI. V dropped 8 bases and J dropped 0 bases, with 8 bases sitting between them. CDR3 nucleotide sequence: TGTGCCAGCGGGACACTTAGCAATCAGCCCCAGCATTTT. Translated: CASGTLSNQPQHF. Filled out from reference TRBV2 and TRBJ1-5, the complete variable domain reads EPEVTQTPSHQVTQMGQEVILRCVPISNHLYFYWYRQILGQKVEFLVSFYNNEISEKSEIFDDQFSVERPDGSNFTLKIRSTKLEDSAMYFCASGTLSNQPQHFGDGTRLSIL.

The J gene is TRBJ2-1, the V gene TRBV10-1; TRBD2 matches 8 bases. This CDR3 contains 18 residues. In germline, CDR1 is WNHNN, CDR2 SYGVQD (reference sequence). With 0 bases clipped from V and 7 bases from J, the junction kept 14 bases outside the gene matches. The CDR3 sequence: CASSESWLAGLGVNEQFF. CDR3 sequence (DNA): TGCGCCAGCAGTGAGTCGTGGCTAGCGGGCCTTGGAGTGAATGAGCAGTTCTTC.

In its sample, this clone was seen a few times. This chain joins TRBV7-2 and TRBJ2-3, with 7 bases lining up with TRBD2. There are 12 residues in the CDR3. Per the germline V gene, CDR1 is SGHTA and CDR2 is FQGNSA. The junction had 6 bases not matched to a gene; V was cut back by 7 bases and J by 8 bases. The DNA for the CDR3 is TGTGCCAGCACCGTGGGGGGGGGTACGCAGTATTTT. Amino acid sequence: CASTVGGGTQYF.

The chain joins TRBV29-1 to TRBJ2-7; 7 bases line up with TRBD1. The CDR3 spans 14 residues. Per the germline V gene, CDR1 is SQVTM and CDR2 is ANQGSEA. Trimming took 3 bases from V and 4 from J; bases not matched to a gene: 9. The CDR3 protein is CSVELQNRGYEQYF. The CDR3 DNA reads TGCAGCGTTGAGTTGCAGAACAGGGGTTACGAGCAGTACTTC.

This chain connects TRBV28 to TRBJ1-4; D perhaps matches TRBD1 (5 bases). CDR3 size: 11 residues. The V end lost 4 bases, the J end lost 10 bases, and 7 bases lay between the germline ends. Germline values: CDR1 MDHEN, CDR2 SYDVKM. Here the CDR3 DNA reads TGTGCCAGCAGTTCGGGGGGAAAACTGTTTTTT. It is translated as CASSSGGKLFF.

This rearrangement joins TRBV9 to TRBJ2-1; possibly TRBD2 for D (7 bases). CDR1 is SGDLS and CDR2 is YYNGEE in the germline V gene. Trimming removed 4 bases from V and 8 bases from J, with 25 bases in between. This CDR3 has 17 amino acids. CDR3 sequence reads: CASSPVRGRGTGDEQFF. In DNA form, the CDR3 reads TGTGCCAGCAGCCCAGTCCGAGGGAGGGGGACCGGGGATGAGCAGTTCTTC.

This clone was counted many times. Distinct nucleotide sequences in the sample also encode this CDR3. The V and J genes are TRBV9 and TRBJ2-6; 9 bases line up with TRBD1. Trimming removed 7 bases from V and 1 base from J; junction bases left unmatched: 0. Germline-derived CDR1 and CDR2 are SGDLS and YYNGEE. The CDR3 is made up of 14 amino acids. CDR3 in DNA: TGTGCCAGCGGACAGGGGTCTGGGGCCAACGTCCTGACTTTC. It is translated as CASGQGSGANVLTF. Based on the CDR3 plus reference TRBV9 and TRBJ2-6, the full variable domain is DSGVTQTPKHLITATGQRVTLRCSPRSGDLSVYWYQQSLDQGLQFLIQYYNGEERAKGNILERFSAQQFPDLHSELNLSSLELGDSALYFCASGQGSGANVLTFGAGSRLTVL.

Regarding this clone: Other DNA sequences within the sample encode an identical CDR3. The J gene is TRBJ1-1, the V gene TRBV30, with a weak D call TRBD1 (5 bases). V lost 0 bases and J 6 bases, leaving 11 bases between the germline ends. Germline-derived CDR1 and CDR2 are GTSNPN and SVGIG (reference sequence). This CDR3 has 13 amino acids. The CDR3 nucleotides are TGTGCCTGGAGTGTACTGGGGGAGGCTGAAGCTTTCTTT. This sequence encodes CAWSVLGEAEAFF.

CDR3 residues: CASSPYTGYNEQFF. The CDR3 nucleotides read TGTGCCAGCAGCCCCTACACCGGGTACAATGAGCAGTTCTTC. The chain combines TRBV5-4 with TRBJ2-1; D is unresolved. Between the trimmed V and J ends, which lost 4 bases and 4 bases, there was a span of 12 bases. Per germline, CDR1 SGHNT and CDR2 YYREEE (reference sequence). CDR3 length: 14 amino acids. Using reference TRBV5-4 and TRBJ2-1 for the parts outside the CDR3, the full variable domain is ETGVTQSPTHLIKTRGQQVTLRCSSQSGHNTVSWYQQALGQGPQFIFQYYREEENGRGNFPPRFSGLQFPNYSSELNVNALELDDSALYLCASSPYTGYNEQFFGPGTRLTVL.

This chain connects TRBV7-2 to TRBJ2-1; D not resolved. The CDR3 sequence is 13 residues long. The V end was cut by 3 bases, the J end by 9 bases, with 12 bases between. Germline assignment: CDR1 SGHTA and CDR2 FQGNSA. The CDR3 nucleotides read TGTGCCAGCAGCTTGGTGGGTGGTGGTGAGCAGTTCTTC. Its protein product is CASSLVGGGEQFF.

This clone appeared a single time. The genes are TRBV30 and TRBJ2-7; tentatively, D is TRBD1 or TRBD2 (5 bases each). Germline V lookup: CDR1 GTSNPN, CDR2 SVGIG (reference sequence). The V gene lost 2 bases and the J gene lost 12 bases, with 14 bases spanning the gap. This CDR3 spans 11 amino acids. As DNA, the CDR3 is TGTGCCTGGAGTACGGGGCCGGGTCCGTACTTC. Its translation is CAWSTGPGPYF.

The chain carries TRBV30 and TRBJ1-4; D is undetermined. The CDR3 is made up of 11 amino acids. Germline lookup yields CDR1 GTSNPN and CDR2 SVGIG (reference sequence). Trimming pared 3 bases from V and 8 bases from J, leaving 7 bases between. The CDR3 sequence: CAWSEQEKLFF. The CDR3 DNA sequence: TGTGCCTGGAGCGAACAGGAAAAACTGTTTTTT.

The gene calls are TRBV29-1 and TRBJ1-1, with a possible D match to TRBD1 (6 bases). The CDR3 covers 14 residues. Trimming shortened V by 3 bases and J by 3 bases, and 14 bases separated the two germline ends. CDR1 and CDR2 from the germline V gene are SQVTM and ANQGSEA. DNA for the CDR3: TGCAGCGTTGATGAGGGAGGGGGGGACACTGAAGCTTTCTTT. It translates to CSVDEGGGDTEAFF.

V gene TRBV29-1 combines with J gene TRBJ2-5; TRBD1 matches at 9 bases. The V gene end was trimmed by 8 bases and the J gene end by 4 bases; junction bases not matched to a gene: 8. CDR3 size: 13 residues. From germline, CDR1 is SQVTM and CDR2 ANQGSEA. For the CDR3, the DNA is TGCAGCACACTAACAGGGGGCAGAGAGACCCAGTACTTC. Translating it yields CSTLTGGRETQYF.